The next 26 T cell receptor beta chains were all read from a single sample in a study of cytomegalovirus exposure and HLA in healthy donors. PCR primers comprised 60 Vbeta and 13 Jbeta primers. Method: immunoSEQ multiplex PCR; TCRdb's copy keeps in-frame clones and lacks some. The table shows some 180,000 clones, with about 80% occurring only once. The sequenced sample consisted of PBMCs. The receptor source for this set is a man younger than 30 in good health and CMV-seronegative.

The V gene is TRBV30, the J gene TRBJ1-4, with TRBD1 identical over 8 bases. This CDR3 is built from 14 residues. Unmatched junction bases numbered 4, after V lost 3 bases and J lost 4 bases. Germline CDR1 and CDR2: GTSNPN and SVGIG (reference sequence). CDR3 loop: CAWRKGQVNEKLFF. The CDR3 DNA reads TGTGCCTGGAGAAAGGGACAGGTTAATGAAAAACTGTTTTTT.

This chain connects TRBV18 to TRBJ1-4; the D is unclear. Per the germline V gene, CDR1 is KGHSH and CDR2 is LQKENI. This CDR3 is built from 16 residues. V shed 2 bases and J shed 2 bases, with 12 bases lying between them. As DNA, the CDR3 is TGTGCCAGCTCACCAGAGGCTGGCCGCACTAATGAAAAACTGTTTTTT. Protein: CASSPEAGRTNEKLFF.

This clone was seen more than once but under ten times. J is TRBJ1-3 and V is TRBV4-2; D gene unclear. This CDR3 is 16 amino acids long. Deletions cut 1 base from V and 0 bases from J, with 10 bases between. The germline V gene encodes CDR1 LGHNA and CDR2 YNFKEQ. The CDR3 DNA follows: TGTGCCAGCAGCCAAGCGGAGGGTCTCTCTGGAAACACCATATATTTT. Translating gives CASSQAEGLSGNTIYF.

The CDR3 nucleotides are TGTGCCACCAGCAGAGAGGGACAGGGCTACGAGCAGTACTTC. It yields the protein CATSREGQGYEQYF. This chain uses TRBV15 with TRBJ2-7; the match to TRBD1 covers 9 bases. CDR3 size: 14 residues. From germline, CDR1 is LNHNV and CDR2 YYDKDF (reference sequence). Trimming took 0 bases from V and 3 from J; bases not matched to a gene: 0.

This chain connects TRBV4-3 to TRBJ2-2, with D possibly TRBD1 on 6 matching bases. This CDR3 has 16 residues. With 3 bases removed from V and 4 bases from J, the gap between germline ends came to 15 bases. Per germline, CDR1 LGHNA and CDR2 YSLEER. The CDR3 is CASSQPRGLGTGELFF. DNA of the CDR3: TGCGCCAGCAGCCAGCCCAGGGGTTTGGGCACCGGGGAGCTGTTTTTT.

The chain has TRBV7-9 and TRBJ1-2; D ambiguous. Germline lookup yields CDR1 SEHNR and CDR2 FQNEAQ (reference sequence). The CDR3 is made up of 15 amino acids. Trimming cost V 5 bases and J 3 bases, with 16 bases left between them. Here the CDR3 reads CASSPTYQVYYGYTF. The CDR3 nucleotides read TGTGCCAGCAGCCCCACCTATCAAGTTTACTATGGCTACACCTTC.

This chain links TRBV30 with TRBJ1-5; D might be TRBD1 (5 bases). Germline assignment: CDR1 GTSNPN and CDR2 SVGIG (reference sequence). The CDR3 spans 13 residues. With 2 bases removed from V and 4 bases from J, the gap between germline ends came to 9 bases. The CDR3 DNA reads TGTGCCTGGAGTTGGGCAGGGAATCAGCCCCAGCATTTT. This gives the protein CAWSWAGNQPQHF.

V gene TRBV19 combines with J gene TRBJ1-6; TRBD1 aligns across 7 bases. Germline trimming cut 6 bases from V and 8 bases from J; bases unmatched to any gene: 10. The germline gives CDR1 LNHDA, CDR2 SQIVND (reference sequence). The CDR3 loop spans 15 amino acids. The DNA for the CDR3 is TGTGCCAGTAGACCGGGACAGTTCGCTTATTCACCCCTCCACTTT. It is translated as CASRPGQFAYSPLHF.

V usage is TRBV6-1 and J usage is TRBJ1-1, with 9 bases lining up with TRBD1. The CDR3 runs to 15 residues. J gave up 0 bases and V 6 bases, and 5 bases lay outside the gene matches. CDR1 and CDR2 (germline): MNHNS, SASEGT. The DNA of the CDR3 is TGTGCCAGCAGCAGACAGGGGGGTCTGAACACTGAAGCTTTCTTT. Protein product: CASSRQGGLNTEAFF.

This clone was recorded a few times. The V and J genes are TRBV6-6 and TRBJ1-5, with 8 bases that match TRBD1. Germline V gene data show CDR1 as MNHNY and CDR2 as SVGAGI (reference sequence). The CDR3 has 16 residues. V gave up 1 base and J gave up 4 bases; unmatched junction bases: 6. The CDR3 here is CASSYWRTGSNQPQHF. CDR3 sequence (DNA): TGTGCCAGCAGTTACTGGCGGACAGGGAGTAATCAGCCCCAGCATTTT.

The chain has TRBV6-6 and TRBJ1-4; D remains ambiguous. The CDR3 is 12 residues long. The V gene's germline CDR1 is MNHNY and CDR2 SVGAGI (reference sequence). V lost 0 bases to trimming and J lost 8 bases, with 4 bases between them. The CDR3 reads CASSYSPEKLFF. For the CDR3, the DNA is TGTGCCAGCAGTTACTCCCCGGAAAAACTGTTTTTT.

J is TRBJ2-7 and V is TRBV7-9; a possible D gene is TRBD2 (5 bases). This CDR3 has 14 amino acids. The germline gives CDR1 SEHNR, CDR2 FQNEAQ (reference sequence). V dropped 7 bases and J dropped 3 bases, with 16 bases sitting between them. This CDR3 reads CASTPPGVSYEQYF. CDR3 DNA: TGTGCCAGCACCCCCCCCGGGGTGAGCTACGAGCAGTACTTC.

This chain connects TRBV7-2 to TRBJ1-1; possible D gene TRBD1, 6 bases. Trimming took 5 bases from V and 2 from J, leaving 9 bases between them. The CDR3 length is 13 residues. Germline V gene lookup returns CDR1 SGHTA and CDR2 FQGNSA. The CDR3 here is CASSRDINTEAFF. CDR3 bases: TGTGCCAGCAGCAGGGACATTAACACTGAAGCTTTCTTT.

This clone was seen once. This CDR3 is CASSQGGSTEAFF. CDR3 in DNA: TGTGCCAGCAGTCAGGGGGGTAGCACTGAAGCTTTCTTT. The chain links TRBV7-2 to TRBJ1-1; 7 bases agree with TRBD1. This CDR3 region has 13 residues. Germline-derived CDR1 and CDR2 are SGHTA and FQGNSA. The J segment lost 4 bases and the V segment lost 6 bases, leaving 5 bases of the junction unmatched. The whole variable domain, remainder taken from reference TRBV7-2 and TRBJ1-1, is GAGVSQSPSNKVTEKGKDVELRCDPISGHTALYWYRQSLGQGLEFLIYFQGNSAPDKSGLPSDRFSAERTGGSVSTLTIQRTQQEDSAVYLCASSQGGSTEAFFGQGTRLTVV.

This rearrangement joins TRBV4-3 to TRBJ2-3; 12 nucleotides agree with TRBD2. J gave up 2 bases and V 1 base, and 1 base lay outside the gene matches. Germline CDR1 reads LGHNA; CDR2 reads YSLEER. The CDR3 is made up of 16 amino acids. CDR3 sequence reads: CASSQGLAGATDTQYF. The CDR3 nucleotides are TGCGCCAGCAGCCAAGGACTAGCGGGAGCCACAGATACGCAGTATTTT.

The chain has TRBV6-1 and TRBJ1-2; TRBD1 is a possible D gene (5 bases). V was clipped by 1 base and J by 0 bases, with 18 bases between them. Germline CDR1 reads MNHNS; CDR2 reads SASEGT. The CDR3 sequence is 18 residues long. CDR3 protein: CASSEGAGIVTSNYGYTF. Written as DNA, the CDR3 is TGTGCCAGCAGTGAAGGGGCAGGGATAGTAACGTCTAACTATGGCTACACCTTC.

The chain uses TRBV14 and TRBJ1-3; D call uncertain. The CDR3 extends over 14 amino acids. Trimming took off 4 bases at V and 0 bases at J, with 7 bases between the two ends. The germline CDR1 and CDR2 sequences are SGHDN and FVKESK. This CDR3 reads CASSPLISGNTIYF. CDR3 coding DNA: TGTGCCAGCAGCCCTTTAATCTCTGGAAACACCATATATTTT.

The chain recombines TRBV25-1 with TRBJ1-2; D is unresolved. V was cut by 4 bases and J by 4 bases, with 19 bases left in between. CDR1 and CDR2 from the germline V gene are MGHDK and SYGVNS. CDR3 size: 16 residues. CDR3 in DNA: TGTGCCAGCAGTGGAGACCCCAGAGAACGAGGCTATGGCTACACCTTC. Protein product: CASSGDPRERGYGYTF.

The chain carries TRBV27 and TRBJ2-1, with 7 nucleotides matching TRBD2. Germline loops: CDR1 MNHEY, CDR2 SMNVEV (reference sequence). This CDR3 has 17 residues. V was clipped by 5 bases and J by 5 bases; unmatched bases: 15. In DNA, the CDR3 is TGTGCCAGCAGTATTACACTGGCGGGAGACCTTAACAATGAGCAGTTCTTC. Translating it yields CASSITLAGDLNNEQFF.

The chain employs TRBV5-1 and TRBJ2-1, with D tentatively TRBD1 (5 bases). CDR3 length equals 13 residues. V was pared by 4 bases and J by 4 bases, with 9 bases between. Germline lookup yields CDR1 SGHRS and CDR2 YFSETQ. In DNA form, the CDR3 reads TGCGCCAGCAGCATAGACAGATACAATGAGCAGTTCTTC. Protein: CASSIDRYNEQFF.

The chain employs TRBV27 and TRBJ2-5, with 7 bases that match TRBD2. The J call could be wrong; TRBJ2-7 is a better fit for the DNA end. CDR3 length: 13 residues. Germline V gene sequence: CDR1 MNHEY, CDR2 SMNVEV (reference sequence). The CDR3 nucleotides read TGTGCCAGCAGTCCTCGACTAGCCAACGAGCAGTACTTC. This sequence encodes CASSPRLANEQYF.

This chain links TRBV29-1 with TRBJ1-2; D not certain. Germline V gives CDR1 SQVTM, CDR2 ANQGSEA. The CDR3 covers 13 residues. Trimming shortened V by 5 bases and J by 6 bases, and 16 bases separated the two germline ends. The CDR3 reads CSVSPAPGDGYTF. The CDR3 DNA reads as TGCAGCGTTTCCCCGGCCCCCGGGGATGGCTACACCTTC.

This clone was observed a handful of times. The chain links TRBV9 to TRBJ1-2; 10 bases agree with TRBD1. Germline V gives CDR1 SGDLS, CDR2 YYNGEE. CDR3 length equals 15 residues. J gave up 0 bases and V 3 bases, and 2 bases lay outside the gene matches. CDR3 sequence: CASSAGQGANYGYTF. Here the CDR3 DNA reads TGTGCCAGCAGCGCCGGACAGGGGGCTAACTATGGCTACACCTTC.

The chain uses TRBV23-1 and TRBJ2-5; TRBD2 might be the D (7 bases). TRBV23-1 has ORF status, its function being uncertain. The CDR3 is 17 amino acids. The V end was cut by 4 bases, the J end by 5 bases, with 23 bases between. The CDR3 loop is CASSPRLAGEGEETQYF. The CDR3 region has the DNA TGCGCCAGCAGTCCCCGGTTGGCAGGGGAGGGTGAGGAGACCCAGTACTTC.

The chain carries TRBV28 and TRBJ2-7, with 9 bases fitting TRBD1. This CDR3 has 13 amino acids. Germline V gene sequence: CDR1 MDHEN, CDR2 SYDVKM. Unmatched junction bases numbered 2, after V lost 6 bases and J lost 2 bases. The CDR3 DNA is TGTGCCAGCAGGGGACAGGGCGCCTACGAGCAGTACTTC. This gives the protein CASRGQGAYEQYF. The whole variable domain, filled in from reference TRBV28 and TRBJ2-7, reads DVKVTQSSRYLVKRTGEKVFLECVQDMDHENMFWYRQDPGLGLRLIYFSYDVKMKEKGDIPEGYSVSREKKERFSLILESASTNQTSMYLCASRGQGAYEQYFGPGTRLTVT.

This rearrangement joins TRBV7-9 to TRBJ2-7, with D unresolved. Germline V gene sequence: CDR1 SEHNR, CDR2 FQNEAQ (reference sequence). The germline V and J ends were trimmed by 1 base and 6 bases, with 10 bases remaining between them. The CDR3 is made up of 13 amino acids. CDR3 DNA: TGTGCCAGCAGCTTAGAGGTCCCAGGCGAGCAGTACTTC. Residues: CASSLEVPGEQYF.